A single TCR beta chain is shown here with its context. Per the original data handling: Estimates of nucleated cell counts were drawn from the amplification of reference gene primers. Some clones are missing from TCRdb's copy, which holds only in-frame ones; the method was immunoSEQ multiplex PCR. V, J and clone size derive from that table, while D and trimming were established from the DNA sequence. Of fewer than 300,000 clones listed, around 82% were seen once; the top ten hold 0.85% to 0.9%. This entry comes from a study of blood T cell repertoires in COVID-19. Study-wide background: PBMCs, B-cell-depleted T cells, or T cells provided the cDNA or gDNA that made up the material.

Followed longitudinally, the Seattle patients had been enrolled during active infection. V was clipped by 4 bases and J by 1 base; unmatched bases: 5. Germline CDR1 SGHRS, CDR2 YFSETQ. CDR3 length: 15 residues. This sequence joins TRBV5-1 and TRBJ2-5; 9 positions agree with TRBD1. The TCR comes from a human donor with COVID-19, enrolled during active disease. The donor label of this sample is uncertain. Sequences were obtained from peripheral blood. DNA of the CDR3: TGCGCCAGCAGCACTTCGACAGGGGGCCAAGAGACCCAGTACTTC. Encoded protein: CASSTSTGGQETQYF.